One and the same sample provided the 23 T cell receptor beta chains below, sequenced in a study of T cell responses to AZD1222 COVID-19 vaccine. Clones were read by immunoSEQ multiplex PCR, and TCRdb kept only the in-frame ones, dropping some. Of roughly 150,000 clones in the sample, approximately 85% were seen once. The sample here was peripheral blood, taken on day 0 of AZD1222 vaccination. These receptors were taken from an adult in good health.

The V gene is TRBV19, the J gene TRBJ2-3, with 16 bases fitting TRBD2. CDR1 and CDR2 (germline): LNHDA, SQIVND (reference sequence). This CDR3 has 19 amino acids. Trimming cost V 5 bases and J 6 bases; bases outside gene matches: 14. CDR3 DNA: TGTGCCAGTAGTTCCCCTCCCGGGACTAGCGGGGGGGCACGGGATACGCAGTATTTT. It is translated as CASSSPPGTSGGARDTQYF.

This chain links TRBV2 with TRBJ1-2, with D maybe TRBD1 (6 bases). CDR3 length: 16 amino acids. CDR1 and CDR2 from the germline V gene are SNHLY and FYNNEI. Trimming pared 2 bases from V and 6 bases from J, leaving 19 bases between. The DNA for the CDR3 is TGTGCCAGCAGTGAACTAGATCGCGCAGGGGTCAATGGCTACACCTTC. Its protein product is CASSELDRAGVNGYTF. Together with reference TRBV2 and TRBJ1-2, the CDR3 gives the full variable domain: EPEVTQTPSHQVTQMGQEVILRCVPISNHLYFYWYRQILGQKVEFLVSFYNNEISEKSEIFDDQFSVERPDGSNFTLKIRSTKLEDSAMYFCASSELDRAGVNGYTFGSGTRLTVV.

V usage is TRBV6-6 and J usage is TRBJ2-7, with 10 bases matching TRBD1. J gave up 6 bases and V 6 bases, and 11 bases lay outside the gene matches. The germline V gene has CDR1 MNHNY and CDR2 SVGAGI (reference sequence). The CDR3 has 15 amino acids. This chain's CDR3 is CASRTAWDRGGEQYF. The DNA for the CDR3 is TGTGCCAGCAGGACGGCCTGGGACAGGGGCGGCGAGCAGTACTTC.

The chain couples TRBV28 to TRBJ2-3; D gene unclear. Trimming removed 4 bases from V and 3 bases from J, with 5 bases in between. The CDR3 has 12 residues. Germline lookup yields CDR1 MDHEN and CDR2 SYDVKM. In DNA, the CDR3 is TGTGCCAGCAGTTCTCCTACAGATACGCAGTATTTT. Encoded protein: CASSSPTDTQYF.

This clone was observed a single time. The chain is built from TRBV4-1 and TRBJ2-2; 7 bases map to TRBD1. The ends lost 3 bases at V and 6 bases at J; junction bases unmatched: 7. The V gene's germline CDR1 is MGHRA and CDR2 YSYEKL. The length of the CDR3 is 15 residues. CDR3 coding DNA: TGCGCCAGCAGCCATCCACCTCAGGGGGCCGGGGAGCTGTTTTTT. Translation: CASSHPPQGAGELFF.

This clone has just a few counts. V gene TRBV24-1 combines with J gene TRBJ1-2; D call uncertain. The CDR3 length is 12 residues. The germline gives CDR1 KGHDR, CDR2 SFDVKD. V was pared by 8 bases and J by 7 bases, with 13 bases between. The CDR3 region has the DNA TGTGCCACCATCCGTGAGGTCGGTGGCTACACCTTC. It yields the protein CATIREVGGYTF.

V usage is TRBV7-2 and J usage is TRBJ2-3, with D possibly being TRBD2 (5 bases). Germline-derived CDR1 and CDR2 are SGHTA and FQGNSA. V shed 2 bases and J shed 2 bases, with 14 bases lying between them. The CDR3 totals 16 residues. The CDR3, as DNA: TGTGCCAGCAGCTTATCGGTTTTAGCGAACACAGATACGCAGTATTTT. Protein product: CASSLSVLANTDTQYF.

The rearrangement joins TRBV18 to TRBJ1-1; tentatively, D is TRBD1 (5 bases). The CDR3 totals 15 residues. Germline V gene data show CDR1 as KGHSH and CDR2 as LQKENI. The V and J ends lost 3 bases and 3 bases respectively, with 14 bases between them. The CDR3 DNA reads TGTGCCAGCTCACCTATAGCAGGGAGGTACACTGAAGCTTTCTTT. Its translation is CASSPIAGRYTEAFF.

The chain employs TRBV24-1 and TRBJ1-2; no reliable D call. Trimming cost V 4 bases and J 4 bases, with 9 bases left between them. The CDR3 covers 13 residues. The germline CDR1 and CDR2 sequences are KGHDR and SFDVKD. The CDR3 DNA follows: TGTGCCACCAGTGACCCGGGGTTCTATGGCTACACCTTC. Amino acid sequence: CATSDPGFYGYTF.

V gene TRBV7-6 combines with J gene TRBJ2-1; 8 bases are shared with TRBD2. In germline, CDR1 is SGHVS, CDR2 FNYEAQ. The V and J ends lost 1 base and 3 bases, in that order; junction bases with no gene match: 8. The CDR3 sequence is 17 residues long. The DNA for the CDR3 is TGTGCCAGCAGCTTAGACCCCAAGACTAGCGTCTACAATGAGCAGTTCTTC. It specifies CASSLDPKTSVYNEQFF.

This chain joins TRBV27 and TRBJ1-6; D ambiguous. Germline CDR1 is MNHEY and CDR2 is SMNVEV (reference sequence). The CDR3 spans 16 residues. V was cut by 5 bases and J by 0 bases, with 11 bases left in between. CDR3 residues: CASSPFWGSYNSPLHF. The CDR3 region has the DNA TGTGCCAGCAGTCCCTTCTGGGGCTCCTATAATTCACCCCTCCACTTT.

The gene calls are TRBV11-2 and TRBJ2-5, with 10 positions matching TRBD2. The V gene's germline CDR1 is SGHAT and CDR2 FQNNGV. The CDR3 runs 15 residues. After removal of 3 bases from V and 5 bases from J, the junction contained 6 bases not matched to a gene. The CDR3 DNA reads TGTGCCAGCAGCTTGTCTAGCGGGGGATGGGAGACCCAGTACTTC. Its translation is CASSLSSGGWETQYF.

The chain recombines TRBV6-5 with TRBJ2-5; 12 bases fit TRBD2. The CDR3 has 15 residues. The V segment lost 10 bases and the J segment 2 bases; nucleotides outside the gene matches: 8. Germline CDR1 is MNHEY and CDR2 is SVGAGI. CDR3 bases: TGTGCCACCTCGACTAGCGGGAGACAACAAGAGACCCAGTACTTC. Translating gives CATSTSGRQQETQYF.

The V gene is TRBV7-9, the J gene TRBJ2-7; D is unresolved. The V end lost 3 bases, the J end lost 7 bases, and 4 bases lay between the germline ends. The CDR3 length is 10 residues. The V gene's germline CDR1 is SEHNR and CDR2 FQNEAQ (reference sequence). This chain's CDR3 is CASSLREQYF. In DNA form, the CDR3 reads TGTGCCAGCAGCTTGAGAGAGCAGTACTTC.

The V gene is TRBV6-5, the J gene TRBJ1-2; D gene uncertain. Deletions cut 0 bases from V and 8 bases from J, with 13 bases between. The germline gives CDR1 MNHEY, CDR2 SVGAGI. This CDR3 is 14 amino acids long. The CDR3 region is CASSYSGPTLGYTF. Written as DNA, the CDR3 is TGTGCCAGCAGTTACTCAGGACCTACGCTAGGCTACACCTTC.

The CDR3 here is CASSPPGQGGETQYF. The DNA for the CDR3 is TGCGCCAGCTCCCCTCCGGGACAGGGGGGAGAGACCCAGTACTTC. The chain recombines TRBV4-1 with TRBJ2-5, with 11 bases fitting TRBD1. Germline CDR1 is MGHRA and CDR2 is YSYEKL. CDR3 size: 15 residues. Trimming at V came to 8 bases and at J to 4 bases, leaving 9 bases not matched to a gene.

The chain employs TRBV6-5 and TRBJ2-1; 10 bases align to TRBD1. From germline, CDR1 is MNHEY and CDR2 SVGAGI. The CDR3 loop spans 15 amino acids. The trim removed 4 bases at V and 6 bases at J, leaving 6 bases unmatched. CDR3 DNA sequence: TGTGCCAGCAGTTCCGGGACAGGGGTTACCAATGAGCAGTTCTTC. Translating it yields CASSSGTGVTNEQFF.

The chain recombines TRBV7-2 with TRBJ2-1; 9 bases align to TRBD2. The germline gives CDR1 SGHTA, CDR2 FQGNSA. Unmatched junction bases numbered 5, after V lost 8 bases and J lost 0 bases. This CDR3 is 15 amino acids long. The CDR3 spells CASRRGGSSYNEQFF. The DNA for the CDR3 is TGTGCCAGCCGGCGGGGGGGGAGCTCCTACAATGAGCAGTTCTTC.

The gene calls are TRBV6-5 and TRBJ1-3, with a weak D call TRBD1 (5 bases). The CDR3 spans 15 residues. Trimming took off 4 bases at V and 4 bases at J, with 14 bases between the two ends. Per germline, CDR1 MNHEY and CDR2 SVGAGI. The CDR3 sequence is CASSSPDKHGNTIYF. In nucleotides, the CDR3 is TGTGCCAGCAGTTCCCCGGACAAGCACGGAAACACCATATATTTT.

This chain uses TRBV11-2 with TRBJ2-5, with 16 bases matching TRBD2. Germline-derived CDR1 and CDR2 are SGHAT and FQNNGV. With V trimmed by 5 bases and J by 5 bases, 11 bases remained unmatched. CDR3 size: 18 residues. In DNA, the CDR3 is TGTGCCAGCAGCCCCAGCGGGACTAGCGGGGGGGTCCGGGAGACCCAGTACTTC. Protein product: CASSPSGTSGGVRETQYF. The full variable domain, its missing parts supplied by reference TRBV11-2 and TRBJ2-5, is EAGVAQSPRYKIIEKRQSVAFWCNPISGHATLYWYQQILGQGPKLLIQFQNNGVVDDSQLPKDRFSAERLKGVDSTLKIQPAKLEDSAVYLCASSPSGTSGGVRETQYFGPGTRLLVL.

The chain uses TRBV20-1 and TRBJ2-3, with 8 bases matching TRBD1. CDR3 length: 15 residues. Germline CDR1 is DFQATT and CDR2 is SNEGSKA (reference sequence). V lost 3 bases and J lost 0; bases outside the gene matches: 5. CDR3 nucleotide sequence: TGCAGTGCTAGTGGTCGGGACAGGAGCACAGATACGCAGTATTTT. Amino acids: CSASGRDRSTDTQYF.

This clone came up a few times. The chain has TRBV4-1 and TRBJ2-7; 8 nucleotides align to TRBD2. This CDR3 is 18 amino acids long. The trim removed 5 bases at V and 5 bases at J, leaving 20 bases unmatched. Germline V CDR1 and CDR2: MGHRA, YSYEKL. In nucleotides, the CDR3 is TGCGCCAGCAGCACGTATGCTAGCGGGTCCTCCTCTGCGGACGAGCAGTACTTC. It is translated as CASSTYASGSSSADEQYF.

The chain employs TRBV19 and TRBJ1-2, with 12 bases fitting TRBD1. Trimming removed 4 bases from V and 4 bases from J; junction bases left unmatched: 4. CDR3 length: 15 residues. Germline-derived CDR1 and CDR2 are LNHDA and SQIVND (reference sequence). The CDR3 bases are TGTGCCAGTAGTACCCCGGGACAGGGGGCCTATGGCTACACCTTC. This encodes CASSTPGQGAYGYTF. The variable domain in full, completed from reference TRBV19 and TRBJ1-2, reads DGGITQSPKYLFRKEGQNVTLSCEQNLNHDAMYWYRQDPGQGLRLIYYSQIVNDFQKGDIAEGYSVSREKKESFPLTVTSAQKNPTAFYLCASSTPGQGAYGYTFGSGTRLTVV.